Each of the 28 T cell receptor beta chains below was sequenced from the same sample in a study of neurological immune-mediated disorders (dated by TCRdb to 2018 to 2020). Libraries were constructed by 5' RACE. Sequencing used an Illumina HiSeq 2500. The public sequencing data were trimmed at Q25 with fastp and processed into clonotypes with MiXCR by TCRdb, which kept only in-frame beta chains. For every CDR3 protein sequence, its rows merge into one entry that carries the most common genes and DNA. This sample comprises fewer than 60,000 distinct CDR3 sequences, 3% to 4.5% of them detected only once. 6% to 7% of the sample goes to the ten largest clones. Sequencing was done on a sample of PBMCs. The receptors stem from a man between 60 and 70 years old with multiple sclerosis.

There are many counts of this clonotype. V is TRBV20-1 and J is TRBJ2-7; D is unresolved. Per germline, CDR1 DFQATT and CDR2 SNEGSKA (reference sequence). The V gene lost 7 bases and the J gene lost 7 bases, with 14 bases spanning the gap. This CDR3 region has 11 residues. The CDR3 sequence is CSVFGSSEQYF. The CDR3 bases are TGCAGTGTGTTTGGCAGCTCAGAGCAGTACTTC.

This clonotype was seen at least ten times. The chain links TRBV11-2 to TRBJ1-1; TRBD1 matches 11 bases. CDR3 length: 15 amino acids. Germline CDR1 and CDR2: SGHAT and FQNNGV. Germline trimming cut 5 bases from V and 4 bases from J; bases unmatched to any gene: 6. CDR3: CASSPRGTGGTEAFF. The DNA of the CDR3 is TGTGCCAGCAGCCCTAGGGGGACAGGGGGCACTGAAGCTTTCTTT.

This clonotype showed up many times. The chain has TRBV5-1 and TRBJ2-7; D is undetermined. This CDR3 has 12 amino acids. Per the germline V gene, CDR1 is SGHRS and CDR2 is YFSETQ. V was clipped by 0 bases and J by 3 bases, with 4 bases between them. CDR3 amino acids: CASSLERYEQYF. The CDR3 region has the DNA TGCGCCAGCAGCTTGGAGCGCTACGAGCAGTACTTC.

This clonotype showed up many times. The chain carries TRBV12-3 or TRBV12-4 and TRBJ2-1, with 9 bases fitting TRBD2. The CDR3 extends over 14 amino acids. Trimming cost V 3 bases and J 9 bases; bases outside gene matches: 6. The CDR3 sequence: CASSFGLAGIEQFF. The CDR3, as DNA: TGTGCCAGCAGTTTCGGGCTAGCGGGGATTGAGCAGTTCTTC.

This clonotype was observed a handful of times. The chain is built from TRBV6-2 or TRBV6-3 and TRBJ1-1, with D hard to call. The V and J ends lost 2 bases and 7 bases respectively, with 14 bases between them. From germline, CDR1 is MNHEY and CDR2 SVGEGT. The CDR3 runs 14 residues. The CDR3 sequence: CASSYTSPIGEAFF. DNA for the CDR3: TGTGCCAGCAGTTACACCAGCCCGATCGGTGAAGCTTTCTTT.

In the case of this clonotype: A read error may produce the germline difference seen at one junction end. V and J are TRBV11-2 and TRBJ2-5, with no clear D. Per germline, CDR1 SGHAT and CDR2 FQNNGV. This CDR3 has 13 residues. The CDR3 DNA sequence: TGTGCCAGCAGCTTTAGTGGAAGAGAGACCCAGAACTTC. Protein: CASSFSGRETQNF.

In its sample, this clonotype was seen many times. The chain links TRBV27 to TRBJ2-7; the match to TRBD2 covers 8 bases. The CDR3 extends over 16 amino acids. V shed 5 bases, J shed 2 bases, and the junction held 11 bases outside the gene matches. The germline V gene has CDR1 MNHEY and CDR2 SMNVEV (reference sequence). CDR3 nucleotide sequence: TGTGCCAGCAGTACTTCCTCGGGAGGGTATCCCTACGAGCAGTACTTC. It yields the protein CASSTSSGGYPYEQYF.

Ten or more counts support this clonotype. This chain joins TRBV19 and TRBJ1-5, with no clear D. Germline V gene data show CDR1 as LNHDA and CDR2 as SQIVND (reference sequence). This CDR3 contains 15 residues. V was pared by 3 bases and J by 1 base, with 10 bases between. CDR3 sequence reads: CASSIYSTSNQPQHF. Written as DNA, the CDR3 is TGTGCCAGTAGTATCTACTCAACCAGCAATCAGCCCCAGCATTTT.

This clonotype showed up many times. The gene calls are TRBV10-3 and TRBJ1-3; 8 bases match TRBD1. The CDR3 is 14 amino acids. Germline assignment: CDR1 ENHRY and CDR2 SYGVKD. Germline trimming cut 4 bases from V and 1 base from J; bases unmatched to any gene: 0. The CDR3 loop is CAISGTGSGNTIYF. The CDR3 region has the DNA TGTGCCATCAGTGGGACAGGGTCTGGAAACACCATATATTTT.

The table lists this clonotype with a few counts. This chain uses TRBV6-1 with TRBJ1-5; D unresolved. The CDR3 runs 13 residues. V lost 6 bases, J lost 0 bases, and 6 bases lay in between. CDR1 and CDR2 from the germline V gene are MNHNS and SASEGT. In DNA, the CDR3 is TGTGCCAGCAGGACAACTAGCAATCAGCCCCAGCATTTT. Protein product: CASRTTSNQPQHF.

This clonotype was seen ten or more times. No conserved phenylalanine or tryptophan ends this CDR3, so it is likely a read error. The chain employs TRBV2 and TRBJ2-7; D is possibly TRBD1 or TRBD2 (6 bases each). Germline V gene lookup returns CDR1 SNHLY and CDR2 FYNNEI. Trimming shortened V by 4 bases and J by 2 bases, and 12 bases separated the two germline ends. The CDR3 loop spans 14 amino acids. The CDR3 DNA reads as TGTGCCAGCAGTGCGGAGGGGGTTACCTACGAGCAGTACAAC. Translated, it gives CASSAEGVTYEQYN.

This clonotype was counted many times. The rearrangement uses TRBV5-5 and TRBJ2-7; D might be TRBD1 (6 bases). The CDR3 has 15 amino acids. Germline V gene lookup returns CDR1 SGHKS and CDR2 YYEKEE (reference sequence). The V gene lost 2 bases and the J gene lost 1 base, with 13 bases spanning the gap. The CDR3 nucleotides read TGTGCCAGCAGCTTATCGCACAGGGATTCCTACGAGCAGTACTTC. This sequence encodes CASSLSHRDSYEQYF. Full variable domain (remainder filled in from reference TRBV5-5 and TRBJ2-7): DAGVTQSPTHLIKTRGQQVTLRCSPISGHKSVSWYQQVLGQGPQFIFQYYEKEERGRGNFPDRFSARQFPNYSSELNVNALLLGDSALYLCASSLSHRDSYEQYFGPGTRLTVT.

There are many counts of this clonotype. V and J are TRBV12-3 or TRBV12-4 and TRBJ1-1; D might be TRBD1 (6 bases). The CDR3 runs to 13 residues. Trimming stripped 5 bases from V and 6 bases from J, with 13 bases between. The CDR3 DNA reads TGTGCCAGCAGTGTTCAGGGGAAGGCTGAAGCTTTCTTT. As protein: CASSVQGKAEAFF.

This clonotype showed up many times. The chain combines TRBV5-6 with TRBJ1-3, with D tentatively TRBD1 (5 bases). The CDR3 has 15 amino acids. Germline V gives CDR1 SGHDT, CDR2 YYEEEE. Trimming took off 0 bases at V and 4 bases at J, with 11 bases between the two ends. The CDR3 DNA is TGTGCCAGCAGCTTGGAAGGGACGGAAGGAAACACCATATATTTT. Translating it yields CASSLEGTEGNTIYF.

This clonotype was counted many times. The chain is built from TRBV7-6 and TRBJ2-7; tentatively, D is TRBD1 (5 bases). Per germline, CDR1 SGHVS and CDR2 FNYEAQ. The CDR3 runs to 16 residues. V gave up 5 bases and J gave up 5 bases, with 22 bases separating them. CDR3 sequence reads: CASSRPAGAVLDEQYF. The CDR3 bases are TGTGCCAGCAGCCGTCCGGCTGGGGCGGTTTTGGACGAGCAGTACTTC.

CDR3 DNA sequence: TGCAGTGCTGGGCCCCGGGCAGGAAGGGCAGATACGCAGTATTTT. Amino acid sequence: CSAGPRAGRADTQYF. J is TRBJ2-3 and V is TRBV20-1; D remains ambiguous. The V gene lost 5 bases and the J gene lost 4 bases, with 19 bases spanning the gap. The CDR3 totals 15 residues. In germline, CDR1 is DFQATT, CDR2 SNEGSKA (reference sequence).

The table lists this clonotype with many counts. The CDR3 loop reads CASSFSGRLNYGYTF. CDR3 nucleotides: TGTGCCAGCAGTTTTTCGGGCAGATTAAACTATGGCTACACCTTC. The chain joins TRBV12-3 or TRBV12-4 to TRBJ1-2; D remains unclear. V was cut by 3 bases and J by 2 bases, with 13 bases left in between. The CDR3 loop spans 15 amino acids.

Many counts were recorded for this clonotype. The chain combines TRBV14 with TRBJ1-1, with D unclear. This CDR3 spans 13 amino acids. Trimming left V 2 bases short and J 7 bases short, with 11 bases between. CDR1 and CDR2 (germline): SGHDN, FVKESK. The CDR3 spells CASSQNTGSEAFF. Written as DNA, the CDR3 is TGTGCCAGCAGCCAAAACACCGGGAGTGAAGCTTTCTTT.

This clonotype has ten or more counts. The V and J genes are TRBV5-1 and TRBJ2-7; D is unresolved. Trimming left V 5 bases short and J 5 bases short, with 17 bases between. Per germline, CDR1 SGHRS and CDR2 YFSETQ. CDR3 size: 14 residues. The CDR3 region is CASRASDGGDEQYF. The CDR3 DNA follows: TGCGCCAGCAGAGCATCGGACGGTGGCGACGAGCAGTACTTC.

This clonotype was found many times. The CDR3 DNA reads as TGTGCCAGCAGCTTACGGCTCCACGAGCAGTACTTC. Amino acid sequence: CASSLRLHEQYF. V and J are TRBV7-2 and TRBJ2-7; D is unclear. This CDR3 contains 12 residues. CDR1 is SGHTA and CDR2 is FQGNSA in the germline V gene. V gave up 2 bases and J gave up 5 bases, with 7 bases separating them.

As to this clonotype: A much bigger clone sits one base away, suggesting this may be a read error. This chain uses TRBV20-1 with TRBJ2-3, with 10 positions matching TRBD1. The germline V gene encodes CDR1 DFQATT and CDR2 SNEGSKA (reference sequence). The CDR3 has 14 residues. CDR3 nucleotide sequence: TGCAGTGCCCAATGGGACAGGGGTGCAGATAAGCAGTATTTT. This gives the protein CSAQWDRGADKQYF.

This clonotype has at least ten counts. The chain couples TRBV7-9 to TRBJ1-1, with a tentative D call TRBD1 (5 bases). Trimming removed 2 bases at V and 10 bases at J, with 11 bases between. CDR1 is SEHNR and CDR2 is FQNEAQ in the germline V gene (reference sequence). The CDR3 runs to 12 residues. The CDR3 loop reads CASSLSGPGAFF. CDR3 DNA: TGTGCCAGCAGCTTATCGGGGCCGGGAGCTTTCTTT.

This clonotype was picked up many times. The chain links TRBV12-3 or TRBV12-4 to TRBJ1-1; D is uncertain. This CDR3 contains 16 residues. V shed 5 bases and J shed 3 bases, with 19 bases lying between them. The CDR3 spells CASSPPEGGGYTEAFF. The CDR3 bases are TGTGCCAGCAGTCCACCGGAGGGCGGAGGATACACTGAAGCTTTCTTT.

This clonotype has more than one count but fewer than ten. The CDR3 ends on some other residue instead of the conserved phenylalanine or tryptophan, so this is likely a read error. The chain combines TRBV20-1 with TRBJ2-1; tentatively, D is TRBD1 or TRBD2 (5 bases each). Germline lookup yields CDR1 DFQATT and CDR2 SNEGSKA (reference sequence). This CDR3 has 13 residues. Trimming took 0 bases from V and 8 from J, leaving 11 bases between them. CDR3 coding DNA: TGCAGTGCTAGAGAGACAGCGCGGGATGAGCAGTTCAAC. It encodes CSARETARDEQFN.

This clonotype was detected only a few times. The chain couples TRBV5-1 to TRBJ2-6, with a tentative D call TRBD1 (5 bases). Per germline, CDR1 SGHRS and CDR2 YFSETQ. Trimming took off 2 bases at V and 2 bases at J, with 11 bases between the two ends. This CDR3 has 16 amino acids. CDR3 nucleotides: TGCGCCAGCAGCTTCCAGGGCGGCGCTGGGGCCAACGTCCTGACTTTC. Translated: CASSFQGGAGANVLTF.

In its sample, this clonotype was seen many times. V usage is TRBV7-2 and J usage is TRBJ1-2; 8 bases match TRBD1. CDR3 size: 13 residues. The germline V gene encodes CDR1 SGHTA and CDR2 FQGNSA. Trimming at V came to 4 bases and at J to 6 bases, leaving 4 bases not matched to a gene. The CDR3 protein is CASSSQGGDGYTF. The CDR3 DNA sequence: TGTGCCAGCAGCTCACAGGGGGGAGATGGCTACACCTTC.

The table lists this clonotype with many counts. This rearrangement joins TRBV3-1 to TRBJ2-3; D remains ambiguous. Germline CDR1 LGHDT, CDR2 YNNKEL (reference sequence). V lost 1 base to trimming and J lost 0 bases, with 5 bases between them. This CDR3 has 14 residues. The CDR3 sequence: CASSQATSTDTQYF. Written as DNA, the CDR3 is TGTGCCAGCAGCCAAGCGACTAGCACAGATACGCAGTATTTT.

This clonotype occurred many times. The rearrangement uses TRBV5-1 and TRBJ1-1, with 7 nucleotides matching TRBD1. V was pared by 3 bases and J by 5 bases, with 4 bases of the junction left unmatched. The CDR3 loop spans 13 amino acids. CDR1 and CDR2 from the germline V gene are SGHRS and YFSETQ. CDR3 coding DNA: TGCGCCAGCAGCTCCAACAGGGGAACTGAAGCTTTCTTT. Amino acid sequence: CASSSNRGTEAFF.